These 5 T cell receptor beta chains share one sample of origin, sequenced in a study of blood T cell repertoires in COVID-19. The repertoire was sequenced with immunoSEQ multiplex PCR; TCRdb's copy has only in-frame clones and lacks some. The sample contains approximately 150,000 clones, roughly 84% of which appear only once. Sequencing used PBMCs or T cells enriched from blood (not recorded which). The receptors stem from a man aged 50 to 59 who had recovered from COVID-19.

V usage is TRBV24-1 and J usage is TRBJ2-7, with 7 positions matching TRBD1. The CDR3 length is 13 residues. Germline V gene lookup returns CDR1 KGHDR and CDR2 SFDVKD. Trimming at V came to 7 bases and at J to 2 bases, leaving 4 bases not matched to a gene. The chain's CDR3 is CATRYGTAYEQYF. The CDR3 DNA reads as TGTGCCACCAGGTACGGGACAGCCTACGAGCAGTACTTC.

V is TRBV5-1 and J is TRBJ2-3; TRBD1 matches 10 bases. The CDR3 covers 15 residues. Per the germline V gene, CDR1 is SGHRS and CDR2 is YFSETQ. Germline trimming cut 4 bases from V and 5 bases from J; bases unmatched to any gene: 7. DNA for the CDR3: TGCGCCAGCAGCAGACAGGGGGCACAAGTAGATACGCAGTATTTT. Translated, it gives CASSRQGAQVDTQYF.

The chain employs TRBV11-3 and TRBJ2-1; TRBD1 agrees at 8 bases. V gave up 0 bases and J gave up 6 bases; unmatched junction bases: 4. The CDR3 runs to 15 residues. Germline V gene lookup returns CDR1 SGHNT and CDR2 YENEEA. CDR3 nucleotides: TGTGCCAGCAGCTTAGATGGGACAGGTTTCAATGAGCAGTTCTTC. It codes for CASSLDGTGFNEQFF.

The V gene is TRBV18, the J gene TRBJ2-7; a possible D gene is TRBD1 (6 bases). CDR3 length: 14 amino acids. Germline V gene lookup returns CDR1 KGHSH and CDR2 LQKENI. Trimming cost V 2 bases and J 7 bases, with 15 bases left between them. The CDR3 sequence is CASSPGQGYGEQYF. Here the CDR3 DNA reads TGTGCCAGCTCACCAGGGCAGGGGTATGGAGAGCAGTACTTC.

In this sample, this clone turned up once. V and J are TRBV4-1 and TRBJ2-7, with 9 positions matching TRBD2. The CDR3 has 16 residues. Losses at the gene ends were 1 base for V and 3 bases for J; bases not matched to a gene: 7. CDR1 MGHRA and CDR2 YSYEKL come from the germline V gene. In DNA form, the CDR3 reads TGCGCCAGCAGCCAAGTGGGCGGGGGGGCCTTCTACGAGCAGTACTTC. Translated: CASSQVGGGAFYEQYF.